This TCR beta chain was found in a study of T-cell reconstitution after alpha-beta-depleted transplantation in children. Using unique molecular identifiers, the investigators prepared the TCRbeta library. TCRdb reprocessed the PCR reads via MiXCR and lists one record per CDR3 protein. The sample lists 500,000 or so distinct CDR3 sequences, about an eighth occurring once. General study results and limits: Reports say that about two months after transplant, the alpha-beta T cells came out of several hundred graft clones that had expanded.

This clonotype has only a few counts. Antigen specificity is unknown. The J segment lost 0 bases and the V segment lost 6 bases, leaving 8 bases of the junction unmatched. The CDR3 is 16 residues long. Sequenced material: PBMCs, mostly from graft donor cells, taken 180 days after TCRalphabeta/CD19-depleted stem cell transplant. The sequence was collected from a female patient aged 2-15 years who had a stem cell transplant for aplastic anemia, so the T cells may come from the graft donor. The rearrangement joins TRBV12-3 or TRBV12-4 to TRBJ2-1; 7 positions agree with TRBD1. The CDR3 sequence is CASRPTGPNSYNEQFF. CDR3 DNA: TGTGCCAGCAGACCGACAGGGCCTAACTCCTACAATGAGCAGTTCTTC.